A single sample is the source of the 3 T cell receptor beta chains below, sequenced in a study of beta chain features in type 1 diabetes. The entirety of the isolated RNA underwent reverse transcription, so expressed TCRB transcripts were sequenced. Produced via immunoSEQ multiplex PCR; TCRdb's table is partial and in-frame only. Of under 500,000 clones listed, approximately 31% are singletons. Material for sequencing was naive CD4+ T cells from blood. The origin of the receptors is a man between 18 and 29 years old in good health.

This clone has a single count. J is TRBJ1-1 and V is TRBV28; the D is unclear. The length of the CDR3 is 14 residues. Germline CDR1 and CDR2: MDHEN and SYDVKM. CDR3 amino acids: CGSRRGWAFAEAFF. CDR3 nucleotides: TGTGGGTCACGAAGAGGTTGGGCCTTCGCTGAAGCTTTCTTT.

The chain joins TRBV7-2 to TRBJ2-3; D possibly corresponds to TRBD2 (6 bases). CDR1 and CDR2 from the germline V gene are SGHTA and FQGNSA. The CDR3 loop spans 16 amino acids. Trimming pared 1 base from V and 4 bases from J, leaving 15 bases between. CDR3 DNA sequence: TGTGCCAGCAGCTTAGATGGCGGGGCCCCCCCAGATACGCAGTATTTT. This encodes CASSLDGGAPPDTQYF.

The genes are TRBV5-4 and TRBJ1-2; D is uncertain. This CDR3 is built from 13 residues. Germline V gives CDR1 SGHNT, CDR2 YYREEE (reference sequence). V was shortened by 4 bases and J by 5 bases, with 12 bases between the two germline ends. The CDR3 spells CASSQPSVYGYTF. For the CDR3, the DNA is TGTGCCAGCAGCCAGCCGAGTGTTTATGGCTACACCTTC.